The source of this TCR beta chain is a study of blood T cell repertoires in COVID-19. About the research overall: From T cells, B-cell-depleted T cells, or PBMCs came the material, which was cDNA or gDNA.

Sequencing was performed with immunoSEQ multiplex PCR; in TCRdb, only in-frame clones are kept and a portion is missing. Of about 230,000 clones in the sample, 88% were seen once. Per the germline V gene, CDR1 is WSHSY and CDR2 is SAAADI. Losses at the gene ends were 7 bases for V and 7 bases for J; bases not matched to a gene: 12. The CDR3 length is 14 residues. The count of this clone is one. Sequencing used PBMCs or T cells enriched from blood (not recorded which). The chain combines TRBV10-2 with TRBJ1-2; 7 bases agree with TRBD1. The receptor was isolated from a woman aged 40 to 50 with acute COVID-19. The CDR3 DNA sequence: TGCGCCAGCACCCTCGACAGGGTCTCAGCTGGCTACACCTTC. This codes for CASTLDRVSAGYTF.